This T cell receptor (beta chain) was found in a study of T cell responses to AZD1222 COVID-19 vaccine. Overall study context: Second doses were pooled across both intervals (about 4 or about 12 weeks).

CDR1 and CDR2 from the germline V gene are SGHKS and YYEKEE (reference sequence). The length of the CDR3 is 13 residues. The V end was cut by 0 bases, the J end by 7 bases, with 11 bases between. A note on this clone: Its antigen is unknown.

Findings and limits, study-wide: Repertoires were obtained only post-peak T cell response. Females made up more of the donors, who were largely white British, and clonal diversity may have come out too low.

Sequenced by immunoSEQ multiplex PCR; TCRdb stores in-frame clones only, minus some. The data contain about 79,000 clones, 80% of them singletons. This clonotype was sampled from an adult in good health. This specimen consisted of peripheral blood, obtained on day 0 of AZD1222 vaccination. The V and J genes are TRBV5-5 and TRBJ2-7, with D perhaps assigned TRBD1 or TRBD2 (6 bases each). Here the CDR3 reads CASSLDRGTEQYF. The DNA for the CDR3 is TGTGCCAGCAGCTTGGATAGGGGGACTGAGCAGTACTTC.